Sequencing of this TCR beta chain was carried out in a study of siplizumab effects on memory and regulatory T cells (dated 2019 in TCRdb). About the investigation overall: The study examined how the anti-CD2 antibody siplizumab affects alloreactive T-cell subsets in allogeneic mixed lymphocyte reactions built from human PBMCs.

Sorted unstimulated T cells and proliferating T cells recovered from mixed lymphocyte reactions were subjected to TCRbeta CDR3 sequencing. Fresh whole blood from some eleven HLA-typed healthy donors was used to isolate PBMCs. A note on this clone: Its antigen has not been determined. No base-level quality is on record; no much larger clone is a single base apart.

Library creation used the immunoSEQ multiplex PCR assay. Around 94,000 TCR templates per sample were assayed on the deep sequencing platform. Genomic DNA extracted from sorted T cells was the material used for TCRbeta CDR3 sequencing. Turning to the authors' computational methods: The R programming language was used for clonal analysis of TCRbeta CDR3 data. Alloreactive CD4+ and CD8+ clones were identified by comparing unstimulated samples to CFSE-low samples taken after the reaction. Alloreactive CD4+ clones were assigned to regulatory or non-regulatory origin by matching sequences to sorted unstimulated Treg and non-Treg repertoires. This immuneACCESS table, as held by TCRdb, lists in-frame sequences with V and J called but not all clones. Of the missing ones, under half trace to an unresolved V gene in checked studies; the others have no known cause. That table supplies the V and J calls and clone size; D and trimming were determined from the DNA. The sample has about 68,000 clones on record, about 92% of them singletons. In total, the top ten clones hold 4.5% to 5% of the sample.

From the germline V gene, CDR1 is MNHEY and CDR2 is SVGAGI. V is reduced by 2 bases and J by 3 bases, leaving a spacing of 5 bases between them. Taken from cysteine to phenylalanine, the CDR3 has 12 residues. The kept DNA is CDR3 alone, 36 bases in frame from the first base. Paper-wide results and their limitations: Of the alloreactive CD4+ clones that could be mapped, the Treg-derived share averaged roughly 73% with siplizumab compared with roughly 27% in control reactions. Sequences below about 10^-5 frequency were poorly captured, so only a minor fraction of alloreactive clones could be mapped to unstimulated subsets. Roughly 75-95% of proliferating CD4+ or CD8+ clones could not be assigned a naive or memory phenotype. Whether proliferating Tregs from siplizumab cultures actually had suppressive function was not functionally confirmed. Siplizumab significantly reduced the cumulative frequency of alloreactive sequences traceable to unstimulated CD4+ memory T cells. Compared with memory T cells, unstimulated naive T cells appeared more diverse, and naive cells seemed to make a substantial contribution to the alloresponse.

Sequenced material: CD8+ T cells sorted from blood. This TCR came from a human donor in good health. The V gene is TRBV6-5 and the J gene is TRBJ2-7, with a tentative D gene TRBD1 over 5 matching bases. The bases are TGTGCCAGCAGTTACGACAGCTACGAGCAGTACTTC. Its protein is CASSYDSYEQYF.